The entry below describes one TCR beta chain. This clonotype came up a few times. Its antigen is unknown. It has no much larger one-base neighbor in the sample; base qualities were not kept. The treatment or condition label for this specimen denotes: live attenuated yellow fever vaccine strain. A standard Ficoll-Paque protocol was used to isolate PBMCs from peripheral blood. Dynabeads CD4 and CD8 positive selection kits were used to isolate CD4 and CD8 T-cell fractions. RNA was extracted with TriZol from bulk PBMCs, CD4 and CD8 fractions, and dextramer-positive and dextramer-negative fractions. TCR cDNA was synthesized by 5'RACE template switching, through which a universal primer site and unique molecular identifiers were introduced. cDNA synthesis was primed from both the TCR alpha and TCR beta constant segments. Library amplification used two PCR steps, and the second PCR step added sample barcodes and sequencing adapters. Sequencing of the libraries was done on either Illumina HiSeq 2500 (2x100 bp) or NovaSeq (2x150 bp). In the source study's methods: MIGEC was used to demultiplex reads and collapse the reads into UMI consensus sequences, and MiXCR was used for V(D)J alignment. Using edgeR on replicate PBMC samples, clonotypes were called vaccine-responding if FDR was below 0.01 and the log2 fold change was above 5 up to day 15. CD4 or CD8 identity was assigned to each bulk clonotype according to whether the clonotype was present at higher abundance in the sequenced CD4 repertoire or the sequenced CD8 repertoire. The public sequencing data were trimmed at Q25 with fastp and processed into clonotypes with MiXCR by TCRdb, which kept only in-frame beta chains. Under each unique CDR3 protein, matching rows form one entry showing the most common genes and DNA. What appears here as the V and J calls and clone size reflects TCRdb's work, not the paper's. Within this sample are fewer than 150,000 distinct CDR3 sequences, with around 6.7% of them counted one time only. The ten largest clonotypes hold over 2.5% of the sample.

These data are taken from a study of T cells after yellow fever vaccination (dated by TCRdb to between 2019 and 2020). Concerning the study at large: The SMART-Seq v4 Ultra Low Input RNA kit was used to prepare libraries from fractions with low cell numbers. To track T-cell clones before and after primary and booster YFV17D yellow fever vaccination, bulk TCR alpha and beta repertoires were sequenced longitudinally. Two healthy male donors, one aged 18 to 30 and one aged 30 to 40 years, made up the cohort. Blood samples were taken at several timepoints before and after primary and secondary immunization, and bulk PBMC replicates and cell subsets were isolated.

General study outcomes and caveats: A small fraction of clonotypes appeared in both the CD4 and CD8 compartments, likely as a result of convergent recombination. Only a couple of donors were included in the study, so the extent to which the findings can be generalized is limited. Most clones expanded after primary vaccination were re-detected after the booster (approximately 96% of CD4 and around 88% of CD8), suggesting broad memory maintenance. Because abundant contaminating clonotypes from the bulk population could be contained in FACS-sorted repertoires, computational filtering was required. Compared with the primary T-cell response, the secondary T-cell response was weaker but faster, peaking on day 5 rather than day 15.

This sequence was found in a man between 18 and 29 years old who received the YFV17D yellow fever vaccine. The specimen comprised CD4+ T cells sorted from PBMCs, sampled roughly 45 days after the first yellow fever vaccination.

The CDR3: CASSLSRRVEGEQFF. The base sequence is TGTGCCAGCAGCTTAAGTAGGAGGGTAGAGGGGGAGCAGTTCTTC. The chain is encoded by TRBV7-3 joined to TRBJ2-1; the D gene is possibly TRBD2, with 6 bases matching. The cysteine opens and the phenylalanine closes a CDR3 of 15 amino acids. CDR3 DNA is the only sequence kept; it has 45 bases, read in frame from the first base. The germline V gene yields SGHTA for CDR1 and FQGTGA for CDR2. Between the V and J ends, shortened by 1 base and 10 bases respectively, the junction contains 17 bases.